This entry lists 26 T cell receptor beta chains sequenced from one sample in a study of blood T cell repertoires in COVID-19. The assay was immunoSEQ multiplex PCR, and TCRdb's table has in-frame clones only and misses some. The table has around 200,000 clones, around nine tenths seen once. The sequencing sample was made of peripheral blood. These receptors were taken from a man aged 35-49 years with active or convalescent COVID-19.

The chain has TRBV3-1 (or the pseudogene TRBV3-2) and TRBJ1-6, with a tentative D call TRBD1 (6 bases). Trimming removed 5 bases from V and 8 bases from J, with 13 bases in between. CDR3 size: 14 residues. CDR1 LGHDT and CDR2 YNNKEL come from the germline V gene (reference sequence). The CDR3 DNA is TGTGCCAGCAGCTCCCGGGACACCTATTCACCCCTCCACTTT. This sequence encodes CASSSRDTYSPLHF.

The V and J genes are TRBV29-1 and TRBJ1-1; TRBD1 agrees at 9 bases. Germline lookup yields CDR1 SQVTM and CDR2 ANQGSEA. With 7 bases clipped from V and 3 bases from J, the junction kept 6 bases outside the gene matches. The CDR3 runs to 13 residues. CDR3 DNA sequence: TGCAGCGCGGGGGGACAGGGTTACACTGAAGCTTTCTTT. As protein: CSAGGQGYTEAFF.

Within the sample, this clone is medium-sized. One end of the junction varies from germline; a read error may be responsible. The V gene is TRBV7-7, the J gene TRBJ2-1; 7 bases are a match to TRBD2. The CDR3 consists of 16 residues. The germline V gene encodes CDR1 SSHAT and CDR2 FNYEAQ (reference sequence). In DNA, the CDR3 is TGTGCTAGCAGCTCCATGATTACTAGCGAGGAGAGTGAGCAGTTCTTC. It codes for CASSSMITSEESEQFF.

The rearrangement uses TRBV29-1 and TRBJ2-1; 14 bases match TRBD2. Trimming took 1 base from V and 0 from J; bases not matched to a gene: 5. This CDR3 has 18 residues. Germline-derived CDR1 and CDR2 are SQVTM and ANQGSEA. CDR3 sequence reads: CSVEGLAGGASSYNEQFF. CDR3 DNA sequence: TGCAGCGTTGAAGGACTAGCGGGGGGGGCCAGCTCCTACAATGAGCAGTTCTTC.

Here the CDR3 DNA reads TGTGCCACCAGTGATTGGGCACCGGGACAGGGGGCGCGAACCGGGGAGCTGTTTTTT. Protein product: CATSDWAPGQGARTGELFF. The chain uses TRBV24-1 and TRBJ2-2, with TRBD1 identical over 12 bases. Germline trimming cut 2 bases from V and 5 bases from J; bases unmatched to any gene: 11. CDR1 KGHDR and CDR2 SFDVKD come from the germline V gene. The length of the CDR3 is 19 residues.

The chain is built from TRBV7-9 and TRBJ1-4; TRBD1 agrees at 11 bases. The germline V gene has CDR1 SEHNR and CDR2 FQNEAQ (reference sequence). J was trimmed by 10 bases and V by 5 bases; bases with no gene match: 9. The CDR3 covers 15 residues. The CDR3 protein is CASSPPGQGGGKLFF. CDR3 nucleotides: TGTGCCAGCAGCCCTCCGGGACAGGGGGGAGGAAAACTGTTTTTT.

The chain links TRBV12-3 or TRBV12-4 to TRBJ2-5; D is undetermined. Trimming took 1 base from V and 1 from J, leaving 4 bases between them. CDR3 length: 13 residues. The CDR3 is CASSLGLQETQYF. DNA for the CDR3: TGTGCCAGCAGTTTAGGGCTCCAAGAGACCCAGTACTTC.

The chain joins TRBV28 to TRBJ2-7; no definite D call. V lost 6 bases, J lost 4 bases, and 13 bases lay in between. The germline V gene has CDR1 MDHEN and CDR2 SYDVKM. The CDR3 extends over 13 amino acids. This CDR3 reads CASSPETDYEQYF. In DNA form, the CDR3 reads TGTGCCAGCAGCCCGGAAACAGATTACGAGCAGTACTTC.

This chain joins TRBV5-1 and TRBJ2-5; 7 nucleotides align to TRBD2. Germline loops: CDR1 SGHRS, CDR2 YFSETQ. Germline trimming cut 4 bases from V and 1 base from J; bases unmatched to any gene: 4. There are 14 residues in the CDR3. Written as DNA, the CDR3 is TGCGCCAGCAGCCCTGGGACTACCCAAGAGACCCAGTACTTC. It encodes CASSPGTTQETQYF.

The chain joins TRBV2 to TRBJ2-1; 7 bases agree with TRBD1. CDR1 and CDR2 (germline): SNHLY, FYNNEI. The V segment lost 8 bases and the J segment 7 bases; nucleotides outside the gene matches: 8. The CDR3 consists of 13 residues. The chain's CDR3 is CASQIDRANEQFF. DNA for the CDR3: TGTGCCAGCCAGATTGACAGGGCAAATGAGCAGTTCTTC.

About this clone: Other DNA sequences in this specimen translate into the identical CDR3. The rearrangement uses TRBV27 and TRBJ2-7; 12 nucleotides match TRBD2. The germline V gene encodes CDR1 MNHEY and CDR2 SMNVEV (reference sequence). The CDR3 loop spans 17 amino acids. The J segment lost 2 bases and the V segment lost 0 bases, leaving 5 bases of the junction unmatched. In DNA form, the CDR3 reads TGTGCCAGCAGTTTATCGAATCCTAGCGGGGGGGCCTACGAGCAGTACTTC. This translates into CASSLSNPSGGAYEQYF.

The CDR3 is CASSLGLAGGISQETQYF. For the CDR3, the DNA is TGCGCCAGCAGCTTGGGACTAGCGGGGGGGATATCACAAGAGACCCAGTACTTC. This chain joins TRBV5-1 and TRBJ2-5, with 14 bases lining up with TRBD2. Germline assignment: CDR1 SGHRS and CDR2 YFSETQ. Trimming at V came to 0 bases and at J to 2 bases, leaving 6 bases not matched to a gene. The CDR3 is 18 amino acids.

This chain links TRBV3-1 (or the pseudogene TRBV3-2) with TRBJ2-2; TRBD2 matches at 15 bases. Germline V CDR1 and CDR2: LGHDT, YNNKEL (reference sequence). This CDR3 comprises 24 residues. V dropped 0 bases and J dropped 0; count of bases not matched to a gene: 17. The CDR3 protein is CASSQETKTLCGTSGGSNTGELFF. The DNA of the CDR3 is TGTGCCAGCAGCCAAGAAACTAAAACGTTGTGCGGGACTAGCGGGGGGTCGAACACCGGGGAGCTGTTTTTT.

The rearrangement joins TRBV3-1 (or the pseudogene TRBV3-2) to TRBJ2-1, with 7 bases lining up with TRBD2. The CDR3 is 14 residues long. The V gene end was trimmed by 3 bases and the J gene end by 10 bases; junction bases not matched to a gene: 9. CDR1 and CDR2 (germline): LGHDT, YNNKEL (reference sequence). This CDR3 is CASSQAAGVREQFF. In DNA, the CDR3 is TGTGCCAGCAGCCAGGCGGCGGGGGTGCGGGAGCAGTTCTTC.

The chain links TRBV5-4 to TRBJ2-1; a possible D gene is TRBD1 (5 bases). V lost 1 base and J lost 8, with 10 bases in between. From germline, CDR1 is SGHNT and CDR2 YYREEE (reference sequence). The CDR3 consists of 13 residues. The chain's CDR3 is CASSLQGGDEQFF. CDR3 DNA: TGTGCCAGCAGCTTGCAGGGTGGGGATGAGCAGTTCTTC.

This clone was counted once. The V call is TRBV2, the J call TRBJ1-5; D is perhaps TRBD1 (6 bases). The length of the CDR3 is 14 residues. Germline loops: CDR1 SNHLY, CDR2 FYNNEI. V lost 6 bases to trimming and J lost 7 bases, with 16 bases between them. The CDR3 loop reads CASSSRAGEQPQHF. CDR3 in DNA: TGTGCCAGCAGCTCGCGGGCAGGGGAGCAGCCCCAGCATTTT. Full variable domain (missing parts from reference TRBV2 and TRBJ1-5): EPEVTQTPSHQVTQMGQEVILRCVPISNHLYFYWYRQILGQKVEFLVSFYNNEISEKSEIFDDQFSVERPDGSNFTLKIRSTKLEDSAMYFCASSSRAGEQPQHFGDGTRLSIL.

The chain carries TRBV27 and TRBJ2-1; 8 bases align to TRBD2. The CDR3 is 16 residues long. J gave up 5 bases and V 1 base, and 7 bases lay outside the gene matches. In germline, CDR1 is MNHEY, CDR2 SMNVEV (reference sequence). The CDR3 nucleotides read TGTGCCAGCAGTTTATTAATGGCGGGGGGAAACAATGAGCAGTTCTTC. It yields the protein CASSLLMAGGNNEQFF.

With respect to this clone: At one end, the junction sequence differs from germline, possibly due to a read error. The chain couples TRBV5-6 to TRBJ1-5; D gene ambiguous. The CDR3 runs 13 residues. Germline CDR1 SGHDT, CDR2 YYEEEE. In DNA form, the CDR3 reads TGTGCCAGCAGCTTATATAGCACTCAGCCCCAGCATTTT. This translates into CASSLYSTQPQHF.

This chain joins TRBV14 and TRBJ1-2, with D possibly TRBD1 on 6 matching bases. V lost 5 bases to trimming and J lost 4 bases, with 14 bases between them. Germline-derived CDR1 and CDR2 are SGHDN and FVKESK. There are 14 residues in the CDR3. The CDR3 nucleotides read TGTGCCAGCAGCTTACGACAGGAACCCTATGGCTACACCTTC. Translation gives CASSLRQEPYGYTF.

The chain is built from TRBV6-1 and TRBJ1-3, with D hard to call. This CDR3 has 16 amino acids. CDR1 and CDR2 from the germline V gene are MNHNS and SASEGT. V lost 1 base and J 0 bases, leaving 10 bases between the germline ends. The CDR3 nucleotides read TGTGCCAGCAGTGAAGTTATCACCAGCTCTGGAAACACCATATATTTT. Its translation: CASSEVITSSGNTIYF.

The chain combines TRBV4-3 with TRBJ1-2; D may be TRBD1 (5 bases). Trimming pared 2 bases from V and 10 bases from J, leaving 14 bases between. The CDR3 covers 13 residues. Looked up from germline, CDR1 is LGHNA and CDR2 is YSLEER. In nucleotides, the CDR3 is TGCGCCAGCAGCCAACGGGTGGGGGAGGTCTACACCTTC. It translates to CASSQRVGEVYTF.

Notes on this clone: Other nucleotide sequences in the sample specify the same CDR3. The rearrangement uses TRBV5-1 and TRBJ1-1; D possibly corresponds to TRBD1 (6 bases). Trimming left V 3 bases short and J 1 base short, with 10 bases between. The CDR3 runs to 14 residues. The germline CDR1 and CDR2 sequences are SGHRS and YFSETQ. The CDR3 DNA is TGCGCCAGCAGCTCCGGACAGCCGAACACTGAAGCTTTCTTT. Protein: CASSSGQPNTEAFF.

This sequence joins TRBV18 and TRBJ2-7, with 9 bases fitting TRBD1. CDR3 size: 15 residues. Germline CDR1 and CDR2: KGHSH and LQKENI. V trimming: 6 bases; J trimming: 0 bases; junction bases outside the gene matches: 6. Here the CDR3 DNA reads TGTGCCAGCTCGCAGGACAGGGGAAACTCCTACGAGCAGTACTTC. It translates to CASSQDRGNSYEQYF.

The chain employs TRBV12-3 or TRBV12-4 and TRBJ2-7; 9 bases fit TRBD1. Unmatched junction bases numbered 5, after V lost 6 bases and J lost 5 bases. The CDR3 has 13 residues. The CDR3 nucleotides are TGTGCCAGCAGGGGACAGGGTAGGGACGAGCAGTACTTC. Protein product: CASRGQGRDEQYF.

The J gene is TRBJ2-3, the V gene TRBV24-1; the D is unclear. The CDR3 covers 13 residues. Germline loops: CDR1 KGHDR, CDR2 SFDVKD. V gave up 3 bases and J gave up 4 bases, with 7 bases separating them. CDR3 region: CATSDHEADTQYF. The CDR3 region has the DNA TGTGCCACCAGTGATCATGAGGCAGATACGCAGTATTTT.

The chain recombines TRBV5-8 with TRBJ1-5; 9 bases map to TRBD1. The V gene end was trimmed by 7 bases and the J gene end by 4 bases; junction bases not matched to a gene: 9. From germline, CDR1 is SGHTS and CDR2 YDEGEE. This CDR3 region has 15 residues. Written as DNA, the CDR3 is TGTGCCAGCGGACAGGGGTCGCGTTTTAATCAGCCCCAGCATTTT. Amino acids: CASGQGSRFNQPQHF. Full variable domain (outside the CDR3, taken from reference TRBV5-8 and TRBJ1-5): EAGVTQSPTHLIKTRGQQATLRCSPISGHTSVYWYQQALGLGLQFLLWYDEGEERNRGNFPPRFSGRQFPNYSSELNVNALELEDSALYLCASGQGSRFNQPQHFGDGTRLSIL.